What follows are 11 T cell receptor beta chains derived from one specimen sequenced in a study of T cell repertoires in cytomegalovirus infection. TCRdb ran MiXCR on the reads and lists one entry per CDR3 protein. The sample shows nearly 650,000 distinct CDR3 sequences, about 24% of them seen only once. The sample taken for sequencing was CD8+ T cells from PBMCs. The source is a human donor in good health (CMV status not recorded). Some clones in this sample may be carry-over from other donors' samples.

Written as DNA, the CDR3 is TGTGCCAGCAGCCCGGGACTAAACAATATCTACGAGCAGTACGTC. Protein product: CASSPGLNNIYEQYV. V gene TRBV5-6 combines with J gene TRBJ2-7; 7 bases map to TRBD2. The CDR3 extends over 15 amino acids. Germline lookup yields CDR1 SGHDT and CDR2 YYEEEE. The junction had 10 bases not matched to a gene; V was cut back by 4 bases and J by 3 bases.

The DNA for the CDR3 is TGCAGCGTTGGTAGGGCAGGGAGATATGGAAACATTCAGTACTTC. It is translated as CSVGRAGRYGNIQYF. This chain uses TRBV29-1 with TRBJ2-4; possibly TRBD1 or TRBD2 for D (5 bases each). Germline-derived CDR1 and CDR2 are SQVTM and ANQGSEA. With 4 bases removed from V and 6 bases from J, the gap between germline ends came to 19 bases. This CDR3 has 15 residues.

Only a few counts were recorded for this clonotype. The rearrangement joins TRBV6-6 to TRBJ2-7; D is possibly TRBD2 (5 bases). The ends were cut back, 2 bases at V and 4 bases at J, with 9 bases in the middle. From germline, CDR1 is MNHNY and CDR2 SVGAGI (reference sequence). The CDR3 spans 13 residues. This CDR3 reads CASSYGGQYEQYF. For the CDR3, the DNA is TGTGCCAGCAGTTACGGCGGGCAATACGAGCAGTACTTC.

This clonotype was observed a handful of times. This chain uses TRBV11-2 with TRBJ2-7; D possibly corresponds to TRBD2 (6 bases). This CDR3 region has 14 residues. The germline V and J ends were trimmed by 6 bases and 2 bases, with 14 bases remaining between them. Germline CDR1 SGHAT, CDR2 FQNNGV. The CDR3 is CASSSWDSPYEQYV. Here the CDR3 DNA reads TGTGCCAGCAGTTCTTGGGACTCCCCCTACGAGCAGTACGTC.

The CDR3 sequence: CASNLRGGNQPQHF. The DNA for the CDR3 is TGTGCCAGCAACCTCCGAGGAGGCAATCAGCCCCAGCATTTT. V is TRBV6-2 or TRBV6-3 and J is TRBJ1-5, with D unresolved. CDR3 length equals 14 residues. Germline V gene sequence: CDR1 MNHEY, CDR2 SVGEGT. Trimming pared 7 bases from V and 2 bases from J, leaving 12 bases between.

To note about this clonotype: Being one base from a much bigger clone, this may be a read error. The rearrangement links TRBV7-2 to TRBJ1-1, with 10 positions matching TRBD1. From germline, CDR1 is SGHTA and CDR2 FQGNSA. The CDR3 spans 14 residues. The V and J ends lost 5 bases and 4 bases, in that order; junction bases with no gene match: 4. The CDR3 region is CTSSTGQGFTEAFF. The CDR3 DNA follows: TGTACCAGCAGCACGGGACAGGGGTTCACTGAAGCTTTCTTT.

V gene TRBV29-1 combines with J gene TRBJ1-1, with no clear D. The CDR3 spans 12 residues. Germline CDR1 is SQVTM and CDR2 is ANQGSEA. Trimming left V 4 bases short and J 1 base short, with 7 bases between. The CDR3 here is CSVVRQNTEAFF. CDR3 nucleotides: TGCAGCGTTGTTAGACAGAACACTGAAGCTTTCTTT.

The V call is TRBV14, the J call TRBJ2-1; D unclear. V shed 3 bases and J shed 15 bases, with 15 bases lying between them. There are 12 residues in the CDR3. The germline V gene encodes CDR1 SGHDN and CDR2 FVKESK. This CDR3 is CASSHSGPPMFF. The CDR3 bases are TGTGCCAGCAGCCACTCCGGGCCCCCTATGTTCTTC.

The rearrangement uses TRBV6-8 and TRBJ2-1, with D perhaps matching TRBD1 or TRBD2 (6 bases each). V was pared by 7 bases and J by 6 bases, with 10 bases between. Germline CDR1 MNHGY, CDR2 SAAAGT. The CDR3 length is 12 residues. CDR3 in DNA: TGTGCCAGCACACAGGGAGGCAATGAGCAGTTCTTC. This translates into CASTQGGNEQFF.

This clonotype was observed a handful of times. The rearrangement links TRBV6-2 or TRBV6-3 to TRBJ2-7, with 8 bases identical to TRBD1. The CDR3 is 13 residues long. CDR1 MNHEY and CDR2 SVGEGT come from the germline V gene. After removal of 5 bases from V and 5 bases from J, the junction contained 5 bases not matched to a gene. The CDR3 coding sequence is TGTGCCAGCAGTCATCTGACAGGGGACGAGCAGTACGTC. It specifies CASSHLTGDEQYV.

The V and J genes are TRBV7-2 and TRBJ1-6; unclear D gene. This CDR3 spans 15 amino acids. The germline CDR1 and CDR2 sequences are SGHTA and FQGNSA. V was cut by 1 base and J by 3 bases, with 7 bases left in between. CDR3 DNA sequence: TGTGCCAGCAGCTTAGAAGAGGGCTATAATTCACCCCTCCACTTT. Its protein product is CASSLEEGYNSPLHF.